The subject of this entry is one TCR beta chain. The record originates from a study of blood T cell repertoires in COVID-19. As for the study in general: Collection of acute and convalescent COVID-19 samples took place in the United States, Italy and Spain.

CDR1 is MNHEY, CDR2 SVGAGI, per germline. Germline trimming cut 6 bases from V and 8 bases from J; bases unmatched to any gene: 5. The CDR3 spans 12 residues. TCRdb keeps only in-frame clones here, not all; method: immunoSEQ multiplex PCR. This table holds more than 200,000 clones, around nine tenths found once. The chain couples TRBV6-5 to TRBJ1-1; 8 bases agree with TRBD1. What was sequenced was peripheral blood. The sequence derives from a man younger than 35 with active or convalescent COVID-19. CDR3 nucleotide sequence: TGTGCCAGCAGGACAGGGGCCGGCGAAGCTTTCTTT. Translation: CASRTGAGEAFF.